These T cell receptor beta chains were read from a single sample in a study of T cells after somatic rescue of genetic block. Repertoires were generated with immunoSEQ multiplex PCR, while TCRdb's copy carries only in-frame clones and drops some. In the table there are roughly 58,000 clones, about 96% of which are singletons. Sequencing was done on a sample of peripheral blood mononuclear cells (PBMCs). These receptors came from a child less than two years old. Each CDR3 is given with its conserved first and last residue. A D gene is named only where the DNA matches it firmly. Only some rows state a clone size, as once, few, many or a class for expanded clones.

clone_size: -
j_call: TRBJ1-2
d_call: -
v_call: TRBV27
cdr3_nt: TGTGCCAGCAGTTCAGTGGGGGGCTTCTATGGCTACACCTTC
cdr3_aa: CASSSVGGFYGYTF

clone_size: -
j_call: TRBJ2-7
d_call: -
v_call: TRBV7-9
cdr3_nt: TGTGCCAGCAGCTTTGGGGGTAGAGCCTACGAGCAGTACTTC
cdr3_aa: CASSFGGRAYEQYF

clone_size: once
j_call: TRBJ2-1
d_call: -
v_call: TRBV7-9
cdr3_nt: TGTGCCAGCAGCTTGTTCTTCAATGAGCAGTTCTTC
cdr3_aa: CASSLFFNEQFF

clone_size: once
j_call: TRBJ2-6
d_call: TRBD1
v_call: TRBV10-1
cdr3_nt: TGCGCCAGCAGGAAGTCATGCAGGGGGCCATTTTGCACTGGGGCCAACGTCCTGACTTTC
cdr3_aa: CASRKSCRGPFCTGANVLTF

clone_size: -
j_call: TRBJ2-3
d_call: TRBD1
v_call: TRBV19
cdr3_nt: TGTGCCAGTAGTGTCGAACAGGGGACAGATACGCAGTATTTT
cdr3_aa: CASSVEQGTDTQYF

clone_size: -
j_call: TRBJ1-2
d_call: -
v_call: TRBV6-5
cdr3_nt: TGTGCCAGCAGTTATGGAGGGGGGGCTAACTATGGCTACACCTTC
cdr3_aa: CASSYGGGANYGYTF

clone_size: -
j_call: TRBJ1-1
d_call: -
v_call: TRBV7-2
cdr3_nt: TGTGCCAGCAGCTCGAGGGGAATGAACACTGAAGCTTTCTTT
cdr3_aa: CASSSRGMNTEAFF

clone_size: once
j_call: TRBJ1-2
d_call: -
v_call: TRBV29-1
cdr3_nt: TGCAGCGTTGCCGGGGACACCTATGGCTACACCTTC
cdr3_aa: CSVAGDTYGYTF

clone_size: -
j_call: TRBJ2-4
d_call: -
v_call: TRBV7-2
cdr3_nt: TGTGCCAGCAGCTTAGTCCGGGGGCAAAACATTCAGTACTTC
cdr3_aa: CASSLVRGQNIQYF

clone_size: -
j_call: TRBJ1-4
d_call: -
v_call: TRBV6-5
cdr3_nt: TGTGCCAGCAGACAGGGCTGGGGTGAAAAACTGTTTTTT
cdr3_aa: CASRQGWGEKLFF

clone_size: -
j_call: TRBJ2-1
d_call: TRBD1
v_call: TRBV19
cdr3_nt: TGTGCCAGTAGTACCTGGGACAGGGGGCAACGAGGGAGAAGTGAGCAGTTCTTC
cdr3_aa: CASSTWDRGQRGRSEQFF

clone_size: -
j_call: TRBJ1-1
d_call: -
v_call: TRBV11-2
cdr3_nt: TGTGCCAGCAGCTTTACAGAGAACACTGAAGCTTTCTTT
cdr3_aa: CASSFTENTEAFF

clone_size: -
j_call: TRBJ1-3
d_call: TRBD1
v_call: TRBV28
cdr3_nt: TGTGCCAGCAGGAACCGGGACAGCTCTGGAAACACCATATATTTT
cdr3_aa: CASRNRDSSGNTIYF

clone_size: once
j_call: TRBJ2-7
d_call: -
v_call: TRBV6-5
cdr3_nt: TGTGCCAGCAGTTACAGGGGCCCCTACGAGCAGTACTTC
cdr3_aa: CASSYRGPYEQYF

clone_size: -
j_call: TRBJ2-5
d_call: -
v_call: TRBV9
cdr3_nt: TGTGCCAGCAGCGTTGGAATGGGACAAGAGACCCAGTACTTC
cdr3_aa: CASSVGMGQETQYF

clone_size: -
j_call: TRBJ2-4
d_call: TRBD2
v_call: TRBV4-1
cdr3_nt: TGCGCCAGCAGCCAAGCATGGGCGGGAGGCCAAAACATTCAGTACTTC
cdr3_aa: CASSQAWAGGQNIQYF

clone_size: -
j_call: TRBJ2-2
d_call: TRBD2
v_call: TRBV27
cdr3_nt: TGTGCCAGCAGAACTAGCGGATACACCGGGGAGCTGTTTTTT
cdr3_aa: CASRTSGYTGELFF

clone_size: -
j_call: TRBJ1-2
d_call: -
v_call: TRBV11-2
cdr3_nt: TGTGCCAGCAGCTTAGAAATGGGAGGTAGCTATGGCTACACCTTC
cdr3_aa: CASSLEMGGSYGYTF